The 24 T cell receptor beta chains presented below share a single source sample, sequenced in a study of shared clonotypes between healthy human individuals. The repertoire was sequenced with immunoSEQ multiplex PCR; TCRdb's copy has only in-frame clones and lacks some. The repertoire has hundreds of thousands of clones, around 74% of them found once; the top ten carry approximately 1.8%. Sample: memory CD4+ T cells sorted from blood. Subset defined: CD45RA-negative fraction. These receptors all come from a woman in her twenties or thirties in good health.

This clone was seen more than once but under ten times. The chain combines TRBV5-1 with TRBJ2-1; D unresolved. The CDR3 is 14 amino acids. From germline, CDR1 is SGHRS and CDR2 YFSETQ. Trimming cost V 0 bases and J 5 bases, with 9 bases left between them. This CDR3 is CASSLVDPHNEQFF. CDR3 DNA: TGCGCCAGCAGCTTGGTGGATCCTCACAATGAGCAGTTCTTC.

With respect to this clone: This could be a read error, since a much larger clone is one nucleotide away. This sequence joins TRBV12-1 and TRBJ2-7. TRBV12-1 represents a pseudogene. This CDR3 has 12 residues. CDR3 residues: CASSFAGYEQYF. Written as DNA, the CDR3 is TGTGCCAGCAGCTTTGCAGGGTACGAGCAGTACTTC.

In its sample, this clone was seen a few times. The V gene is TRBV5-1, the J gene TRBJ2-1, with 7 bases aligning to TRBD1. The CDR3 runs 15 residues. J lost 7 bases, V lost 7 bases, and 14 bases had no gene match. CDR1 SGHRS and CDR2 YFSETQ come from the germline V gene. CDR3 residues: CASDPGQQGWNEQFF. The CDR3 DNA follows: TGCGCCAGCGATCCGGGACAGCAAGGGTGGAATGAGCAGTTCTTC.

The rearrangement links TRBV19 to TRBJ1-4; D possibly corresponds to TRBD1 (6 bases). This CDR3 has 15 amino acids. The germline V gene encodes CDR1 LNHDA and CDR2 SQIVND (reference sequence). Trimming left V 5 bases short and J 5 bases short, with 15 bases between. Here the CDR3 reads CASSERRGRNEKLFF. The CDR3 DNA follows: TGTGCCAGTAGTGAGCGGCGGGGGCGAAATGAAAAACTGTTTTTT.

The chain carries TRBV30 and TRBJ1-4; D might be TRBD1 (5 bases). Germline CDR1 GTSNPN, CDR2 SVGIG (reference sequence). There are 13 residues in the CDR3. V was cut by 3 bases and J by 7 bases, with 12 bases left in between. CDR3 sequence reads: CAWRPPRGEKLFF. The CDR3 coding sequence is TGTGCCTGGAGACCCCCGAGGGGTGAAAAACTGTTTTTT. Supplemented by reference TRBV30 and TRBJ1-4, the full variable domain reads SQTIHQWPATLVQPVGSPLSLECTVEGTSNPNLYWYRQAAGRGLQLLFYSVGIGQISSEVPQNLSASRPQDRQFILSSKKLLLSDSGFYLCAWRPPRGEKLFFGSGTQLSVL.

This chain connects TRBV6-1 to TRBJ2-1; D ambiguous. Trimming removed 6 bases from V and 9 bases from J, with 12 bases in between. There are 12 residues in the CDR3. Germline assignment: CDR1 MNHNS and CDR2 SASEGT. In nucleotides, the CDR3 is TGTGCCAGCAGGCCTAGGGTTGGTGAGCAGTTCTTC. Encoded protein: CASRPRVGEQFF.

The chain employs TRBV5-4 and TRBJ1-1, with a possible D match to TRBD1 (5 bases). V gave up 2 bases and J gave up 1 base, with 9 bases separating them. The germline CDR1 and CDR2 sequences are SGHNT and YYREEE (reference sequence). There are 14 residues in the CDR3. CDR3 sequence: CASSFGAGNTEAFF. In DNA form, the CDR3 reads TGTGCCAGCAGCTTCGGGGCGGGGAACACTGAAGCTTTCTTT.

The chain is built from TRBV5-1 and TRBJ2-3; weak D call: TRBD2 (7 bases). V lost 4 bases and J lost 5, with 23 bases in between. The germline V gene has CDR1 SGHRS and CDR2 YFSETQ. The CDR3 contains 17 residues. The CDR3 DNA is TGCGCCAGCAGCCCCCTTAGTCGGGGGGCTGGAGGAGATACGCAGTATTTT. Translated, it gives CASSPLSRGAGGDTQYF.

This clone was detected a few times. The V and J genes are TRBV20-1 and TRBJ1-1; D is unresolved. CDR1 and CDR2 (germline): DFQATT, SNEGSKA (reference sequence). This CDR3 has 11 residues. The ends were cut back, 5 bases at V and 5 bases at J, with 9 bases in the middle. The CDR3 nucleotides read TGCAGTGCTCAACGGGGTACTGAAGCTTTCTTT. As protein: CSAQRGTEAFF.

A few counts support this clone. The chain couples TRBV19 to TRBJ2-2; TRBD1 aligns across 8 bases. The V gene's germline CDR1 is LNHDA and CDR2 SQIVND (reference sequence). The CDR3 spans 14 residues. V was pared by 6 bases and J by 0 bases, with 0 bases of the junction left unmatched. The CDR3 nucleotides are TGTGCCAGTAGACAGGGGGCGAACACCGGGGAGCTGTTTTTT. Translation: CASRQGANTGELFF.

A remark on this clone: Additional DNA sequences in this sample encode the identical CDR3. This rearrangement joins TRBV18 to TRBJ1-2; D may be TRBD1 (5 bases). Germline V gene sequence: CDR1 KGHSH, CDR2 LQKENI. V dropped 3 bases and J dropped 3 bases, with 8 bases sitting between them. The CDR3 length is 13 residues. CDR3 sequence: CASSPEQDYGYTF. The CDR3 nucleotides are TGTGCCAGCTCACCGGAACAGGACTATGGCTACACCTTC.

This clone showed up many times. The chain has TRBV27 and TRBJ2-4, with TRBD1 as a possible D gene (6 bases). Germline CDR1 reads MNHEY; CDR2 reads SMNVEV (reference sequence). V lost 3 bases to trimming and J lost 8 bases, with 14 bases between them. CDR3 size: 14 residues. For the CDR3, the DNA is TGTGCCAGCAGTTTCCAGTTAGCAGGGGACATTCAGTACTTC. It specifies CASSFQLAGDIQYF.

The chain joins TRBV19 to TRBJ1-2; 8 nucleotides align to TRBD1. The CDR3 is 14 residues long. V shed 5 bases and J 6 bases; nucleotides not matched to a gene: 8. Germline CDR1 reads LNHDA; CDR2 reads SQIVND (reference sequence). The CDR3 DNA reads TGTGCCAGTAGTGCCGGACAGGGTCGACATGGCTACACCTTC. Its translation: CASSAGQGRHGYTF.

This clone was counted at least ten times. V usage is TRBV19 and J usage is TRBJ2-5, with TRBD2 matching 14 bases. Trimming cost V 6 bases and J 4 bases; bases outside gene matches: 7. Germline CDR1 is LNHDA and CDR2 is SQIVND (reference sequence). This CDR3 spans 16 amino acids. This CDR3 is CASRGLAGEGGETQYF. CDR3 bases: TGTGCCAGTAGGGGACTAGCGGGAGAAGGTGGAGAGACCCAGTACTTC.

The chain uses TRBV28 and TRBJ1-5; no clear D. The CDR3 is 12 amino acids. In germline, CDR1 is MDHEN, CDR2 SYDVKM. Between the trimmed V and J ends, which lost 4 bases and 6 bases, there was a span of 7 bases. DNA for the CDR3: TGTGCCAGCAGTTCCCTCGGTCAGCCCCAGCATTTT. It codes for CASSSLGQPQHF.

The chain combines TRBV4-1 with TRBJ2-1; the D is unclear. This CDR3 spans 17 amino acids. CDR1 is MGHRA and CDR2 is YSYEKL in the germline V gene. V dropped 2 bases and J dropped 7 bases, with 21 bases sitting between them. The CDR3 sequence: CASSQRQFGVMGNEQFF. CDR3 coding DNA: TGCGCCAGCAGCCAAAGGCAATTTGGGGTTATGGGGAATGAGCAGTTCTTC.

This clone appeared a few times. The chain has TRBV4-1 and TRBJ2-1; D unclear. V was clipped by 2 bases and J by 0 bases, with 20 bases between them. The CDR3 contains 19 residues. Germline V gene sequence: CDR1 MGHRA, CDR2 YSYEKL. The CDR3 region is CASSQFPSIAVYSYNEQFF. The DNA for the CDR3 is TGCGCCAGCAGCCAATTCCCCTCTATCGCAGTATACTCCTACAATGAGCAGTTCTTC.

The J gene is TRBJ2-7, the V gene TRBV11-1; TRBD1 matches 9 bases. With V trimmed by 5 bases and J by 6 bases, 8 bases remained unmatched. This CDR3 is 14 amino acids long. Germline lookup yields CDR1 SGHAT and CDR2 FQDESV (reference sequence). The CDR3 DNA is TGTGCCAGCAGCGCCCGGGACAGGGTTCGCGAGCAGTACTTC. Protein sequence: CASSARDRVREQYF.

The chain has TRBV7-9 and TRBJ2-6; the D is unclear. V lost 2 bases to trimming and J lost 0 bases, with 8 bases between them. The CDR3 spans 16 residues. The germline gives CDR1 SEHNR, CDR2 FQNEAQ (reference sequence). CDR3 residues: CASSLRTSSGANVLTF. The DNA of the CDR3 is TGTGCCAGCAGCTTACGGACGAGCTCTGGGGCCAACGTCCTGACTTTC.

The gene calls are TRBV5-1 and TRBJ2-5; the match to TRBD1 covers 7 bases. CDR1 and CDR2 from the germline V gene are SGHRS and YFSETQ. V shed 3 bases and J 4 bases; nucleotides not matched to a gene: 6. The CDR3 length is 14 residues. Here the CDR3 reads CASSWETGRETQYF. For the CDR3, the DNA is TGCGCCAGCAGCTGGGAGACAGGGCGAGAGACCCAGTACTTC. The variable domain in full, with the rest retrieved from reference TRBV5-1 and TRBJ2-5, is KAGVTQTPRYLIKTRGQQVTLSCSPISGHRSVSWYQQTPGQGLQFLFEYFSETQRNKGNFPGRFSGRQFSNSRSEMNVSTLELGDSALYLCASSWETGRETQYFGPGTRLLVL.

This clone was recorded once. This chain uses TRBV5-6 with TRBJ2-7, with a tentative D call TRBD2 (7 bases). The germline V gene encodes CDR1 SGHDT and CDR2 YYEEEE. The CDR3 spans 16 residues. V dropped 2 bases and J dropped 11 bases, with 26 bases sitting between them. The CDR3 sequence: CASSFTGGSVGAGEYF. The CDR3 DNA follows: TGTGCCAGCAGCTTCACGGGGGGCTCAGTAGGAGCCGGGGAGTACTTC. The variable domain in full, completed from reference TRBV5-6 and TRBJ2-7, reads DAGVTQSPTHLIKTRGQQVTLRCSPKSGHDTVSWYQQALGQGPQFIFQYYEEEERQRGNFPDRFSGHQFPNYSSELNVNALLLGDSALYLCASSFTGGSVGAGEYFGPGTRLTVT.

This rearrangement joins TRBV5-4 to TRBJ2-5, with 12 bases fitting TRBD2. Germline V lookup: CDR1 SGHNT, CDR2 YYREEE (reference sequence). V lost 0 bases to trimming and J lost 2 bases; unmatched junction nucleotides: 2. CDR3 length: 16 residues. This chain's CDR3 is CASSLVLAGGQETQYF. In DNA form, the CDR3 reads TGTGCCAGCAGCTTGGTGCTAGCGGGAGGGCAAGAGACCCAGTACTTC.

V and J are TRBV27 and TRBJ2-5; D is uncertain. CDR1 is MNHEY and CDR2 is SMNVEV in the germline V gene (reference sequence). The CDR3 runs 15 residues. V was pared by 6 bases and J by 5 bases, with 19 bases between. Here the CDR3 DNA reads TGTGCCAGCAGCGTTGGACCGCTCTTCCCGGAGACCCAGTACTTC. This encodes CASSVGPLFPETQYF.

The rearrangement links TRBV7-2 to TRBJ2-1; D not certain. The CDR3 is made up of 16 amino acids. Germline assignment: CDR1 SGHTA and CDR2 FQGNSA. V gave up 3 bases and J gave up 6 bases, with 18 bases separating them. This CDR3 is CASSFGPARLANEQFF. CDR3 coding DNA: TGTGCCAGCAGCTTTGGACCTGCCCGGCTGGCCAATGAGCAGTTCTTC. The whole variable domain, filled in from reference TRBV7-2 and TRBJ2-1, reads GAGVSQSPSNKVTEKGKDVELRCDPISGHTALYWYRQSLGQGLEFLIYFQGNSAPDKSGLPSDRFSAERTGGSVSTLTIQRTQQEDSAVYLCASSFGPARLANEQFFGPGTRLTVL.